This T cell receptor (beta chain) appears in the sequencing data of a study of blood T cell repertoires in COVID-19. TCRdb's copy holds only in-frame clones and misses some; the assay was immunoSEQ multiplex PCR. The repertoire holds about 140,000 clones, with about three quarters as singletons. The CDR3 loop spans 14 amino acids. CDR1 and CDR2 from the germline V gene are SNHLY and FYNNEI. The ends were cut back, 6 bases at V and 3 bases at J, with 12 bases in the middle. This chain connects TRBV2 to TRBJ1-5; a weak D match, TRBD1 (6 bases). Sequenced material: peripheral blood. The clonotype originates from an elderly woman with active or convalescent COVID-19. The chain's CDR3 is CASRTTGTNQPQHF. DNA for the CDR3: TGTGCCAGCAGGACCACAGGGACCAATCAGCCCCAGCATTTT.